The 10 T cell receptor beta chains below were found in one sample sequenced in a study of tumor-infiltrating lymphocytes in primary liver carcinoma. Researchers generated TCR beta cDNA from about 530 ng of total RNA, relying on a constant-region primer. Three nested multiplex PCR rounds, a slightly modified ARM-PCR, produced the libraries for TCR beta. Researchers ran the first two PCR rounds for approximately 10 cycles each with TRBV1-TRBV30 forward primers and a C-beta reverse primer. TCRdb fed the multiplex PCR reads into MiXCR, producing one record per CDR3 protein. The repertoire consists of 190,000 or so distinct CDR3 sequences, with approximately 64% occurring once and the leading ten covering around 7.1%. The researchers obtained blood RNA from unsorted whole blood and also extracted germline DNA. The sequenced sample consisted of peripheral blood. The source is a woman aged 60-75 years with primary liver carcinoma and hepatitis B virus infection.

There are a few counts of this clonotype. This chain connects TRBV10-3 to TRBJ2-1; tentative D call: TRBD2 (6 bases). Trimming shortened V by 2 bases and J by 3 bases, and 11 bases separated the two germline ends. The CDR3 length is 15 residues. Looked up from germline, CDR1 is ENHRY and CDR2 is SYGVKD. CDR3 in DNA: TGTGCCATCAGTGAGCGTTCTAGCGACTACAATGAGCAGTTCTTC. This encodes CAISERSSDYNEQFF.

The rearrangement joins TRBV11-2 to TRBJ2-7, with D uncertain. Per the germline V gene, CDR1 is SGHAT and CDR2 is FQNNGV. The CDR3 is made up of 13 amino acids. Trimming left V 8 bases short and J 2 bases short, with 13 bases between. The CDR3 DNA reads TGTGCCAGCTCGGAACTAACGACCTACGAGCAGTACTTC. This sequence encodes CASSELTTYEQYF.

As DNA, the CDR3 is TGTGCCAGCAATACGAAGGGGGGGGCGCGTGGCTACACCTTC. This encodes CASNTKGGARGYTF. This rearrangement joins TRBV6-1 to TRBJ1-2, with D maybe TRBD1 (6 bases). In germline, CDR1 is MNHNS, CDR2 SASEGT. V was cut by 7 bases and J by 7 bases, with 19 bases left in between. The CDR3 runs 14 residues.

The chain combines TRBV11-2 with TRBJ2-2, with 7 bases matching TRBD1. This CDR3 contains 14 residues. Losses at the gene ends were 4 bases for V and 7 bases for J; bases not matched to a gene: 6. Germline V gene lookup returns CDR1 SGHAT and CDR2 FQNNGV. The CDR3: CASSSVQGNGELFF. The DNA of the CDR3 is TGTGCCAGCAGCTCGGTACAGGGGAACGGGGAGCTGTTTTTT.

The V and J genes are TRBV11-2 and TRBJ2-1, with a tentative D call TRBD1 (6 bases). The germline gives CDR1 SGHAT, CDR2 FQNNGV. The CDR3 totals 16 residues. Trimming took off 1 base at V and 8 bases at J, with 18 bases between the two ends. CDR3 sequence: CASSLVLNGGGDEQFF. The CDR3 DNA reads TGTGCCAGCAGCTTAGTTCTGAATGGTGGGGGCGATGAGCAGTTCTTC.

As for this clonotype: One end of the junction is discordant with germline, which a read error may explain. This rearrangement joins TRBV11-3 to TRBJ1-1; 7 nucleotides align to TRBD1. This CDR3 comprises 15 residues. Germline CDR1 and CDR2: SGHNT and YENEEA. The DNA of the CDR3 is TGTACCAGCAGCTTGACCAGGGGGTTTGGCACTGAAGTTTTCTTT. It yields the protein CTSSLTRGFGTEVFF.

The CDR3 DNA reads as TGTGCCTCTAGACAGGGGGGTACCTATGGCTACACCTTC. Protein product: CASRQGGTYGYTF. The rearrangement uses TRBV30 and TRBJ1-2, with 9 positions matching TRBD1. The CDR3 covers 13 residues. The germline V gene encodes CDR1 GTSNPN and CDR2 SVGIG (reference sequence). The ends lost 7 bases at V and 4 bases at J; junction bases unmatched: 7.

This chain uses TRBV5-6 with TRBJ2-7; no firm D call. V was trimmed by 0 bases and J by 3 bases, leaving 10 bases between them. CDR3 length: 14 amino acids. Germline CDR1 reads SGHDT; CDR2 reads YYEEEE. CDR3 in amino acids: CASSLGHQSYEQYF. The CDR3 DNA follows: TGTGCCAGCAGCTTGGGACACCAGAGCTACGAGCAGTACTTC.

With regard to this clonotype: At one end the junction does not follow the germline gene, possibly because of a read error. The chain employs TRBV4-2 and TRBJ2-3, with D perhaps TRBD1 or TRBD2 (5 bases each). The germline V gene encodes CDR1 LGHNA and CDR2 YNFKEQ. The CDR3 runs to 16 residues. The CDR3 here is CASSQETNGATDTQCF. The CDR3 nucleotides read TGTGCCAGCAGCCAAGAGACTAACGGGGCCACAGATACGCAGTGTTTT.

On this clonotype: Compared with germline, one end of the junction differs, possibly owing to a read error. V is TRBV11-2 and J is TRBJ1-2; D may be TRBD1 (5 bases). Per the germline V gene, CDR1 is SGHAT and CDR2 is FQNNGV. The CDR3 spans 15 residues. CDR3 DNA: TGTCCCAGCAGCTTAGATGACGGCAGGGTCTATGGCTACACCTTC. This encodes CPSSLDDGRVYGYTF.